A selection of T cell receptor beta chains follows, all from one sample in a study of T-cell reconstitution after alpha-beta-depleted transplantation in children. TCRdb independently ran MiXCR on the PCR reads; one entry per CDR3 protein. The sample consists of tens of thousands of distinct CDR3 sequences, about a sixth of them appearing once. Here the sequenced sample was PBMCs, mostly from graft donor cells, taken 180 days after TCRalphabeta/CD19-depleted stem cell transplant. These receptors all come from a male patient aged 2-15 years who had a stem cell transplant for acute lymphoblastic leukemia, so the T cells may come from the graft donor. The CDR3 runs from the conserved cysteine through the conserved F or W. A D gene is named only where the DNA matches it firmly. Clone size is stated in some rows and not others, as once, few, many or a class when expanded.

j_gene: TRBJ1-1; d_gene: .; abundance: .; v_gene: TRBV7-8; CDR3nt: TGTGCCAGCAGCTCCCGACGGGGTCGCAACACTGAAGCTTTCTTT; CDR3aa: CASSSRRGRNTEAFF
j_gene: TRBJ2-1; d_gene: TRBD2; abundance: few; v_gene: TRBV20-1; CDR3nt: TGCAGTGCTGGAACCCCTAGCGGGCCTTACAATGAGCAGTTCTTC; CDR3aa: CSAGTPSGPYNEQFF
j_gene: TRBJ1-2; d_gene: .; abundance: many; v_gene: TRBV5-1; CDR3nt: TGCGCCAGCAGCTCCGCGGGATTTTCGGTCGGCTACACCTTC; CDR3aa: CASSSAGFSVGYTF
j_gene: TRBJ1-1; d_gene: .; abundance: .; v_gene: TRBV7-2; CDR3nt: TGTGCCAGCAGCCTAGGGGCGATGAACACTGAAGCTTTCTTT; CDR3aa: CASSLGAMNTEAFF
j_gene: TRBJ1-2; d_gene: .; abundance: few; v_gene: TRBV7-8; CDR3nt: TGTGCCAGCAGCTTAAAGCGCCTGAACTATGGCTACACCTTC; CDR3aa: CASSLKRLNYGYTF
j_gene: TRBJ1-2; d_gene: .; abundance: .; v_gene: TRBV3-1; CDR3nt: TGTGCCAGCAGCCCCGTCGAGGGGAAGGGCTACACCTTC; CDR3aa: CASSPVEGKGYTF
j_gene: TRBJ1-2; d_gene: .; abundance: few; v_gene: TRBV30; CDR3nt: TGTGCCTGGAGTACGTCCATGGGCGGCTACACCTTC; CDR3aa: CAWSTSMGGYTF
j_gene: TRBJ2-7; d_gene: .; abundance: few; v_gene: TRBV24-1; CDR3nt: TGTGCCACCAGTGATTTTCTCCCCTCTCGCAGAGCCCTTACCTACGAGCAGTACTTC; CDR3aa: CATSDFLPSRRALTYEQYF
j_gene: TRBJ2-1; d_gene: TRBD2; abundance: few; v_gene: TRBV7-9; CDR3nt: TGTGCCAGCAGCTTGACCGGGACTAGCCACAATGAGCAGTTCTTC; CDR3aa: CASSLTGTSHNEQFF
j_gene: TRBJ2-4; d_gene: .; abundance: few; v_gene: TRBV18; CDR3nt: TGTGCCAGCTCACCGGTCGAGACAGGCAAGCACATTCAGTACTTC; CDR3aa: CASSPVETGKHIQYF
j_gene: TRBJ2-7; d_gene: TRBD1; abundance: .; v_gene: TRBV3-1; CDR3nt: TGTGCCAGCAGCCATGGATCGGGACAGGTTTACAGGAGCTCCTACGAGCAGTACTTC; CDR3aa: CASSHGSGQVYRSSYEQYF
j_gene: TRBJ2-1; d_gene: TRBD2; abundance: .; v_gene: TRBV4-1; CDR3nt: TGCGCCAGCAGCCAAGAAGAACTAGCGGACAATGAGCAGTTCTTC; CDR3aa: CASSQEELADNEQFF
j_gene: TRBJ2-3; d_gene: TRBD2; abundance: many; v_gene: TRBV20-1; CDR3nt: TGCAGTGCGGGCGGGACTAGCGGGGGGTTTGGTACGCAGTATTTT; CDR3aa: CSAGGTSGGFGTQYF